This TCR beta chain is drawn from a study of Ad26.COV2.S vaccination and SARS-CoV-2 variants. Study background: The trial was COV1001 and the donor's arm was Ad26.COV2.S.

The study's findings and limits: It was found that vaccine and placebo recipients had similar non-spike TCR breadth.

Repertoires were generated with immunoSEQ multiplex PCR, while TCRdb's copy carries only in-frame clones and drops some. The data contain 400,000 to 450,000 clones, roughly 90% of them seen just once; the ten biggest clones take up over 9%. Between the trimmed V and J ends, which lost 4 bases and 0 bases, there was a span of 13 bases. Per germline, CDR1 ENHRY and CDR2 SYGVKD. The CDR3 length is 16 residues. Noted treatment: 15 to 20 received Ad26.COV2.S at low or high dose, single or two shots; several received placebo; per-sample allocation not given. Sampling happened 63 days after the first vaccine or placebo injection. The shot given was an Ad26 vector that makes Wuhan-strain SARS-CoV-2 spike. About this clone: The antigen is undetermined.

The sample consisted of peripheral blood, taken in a trial of Ad26.COV2.S vaccine versus placebo. This chain uses TRBV10-3 with TRBJ1-3; D remains ambiguous. The receptor was derived from a person aged 18 to 59 who received the Ad26.COV2.S COVID-19 vaccine or a placebo. CDR3 protein: CAISAGSTSSGNTIYF. The CDR3 bases are TGTGCCATCAGTGCGGGGAGTACCTCCTCTGGAAACACCATATATTTT.